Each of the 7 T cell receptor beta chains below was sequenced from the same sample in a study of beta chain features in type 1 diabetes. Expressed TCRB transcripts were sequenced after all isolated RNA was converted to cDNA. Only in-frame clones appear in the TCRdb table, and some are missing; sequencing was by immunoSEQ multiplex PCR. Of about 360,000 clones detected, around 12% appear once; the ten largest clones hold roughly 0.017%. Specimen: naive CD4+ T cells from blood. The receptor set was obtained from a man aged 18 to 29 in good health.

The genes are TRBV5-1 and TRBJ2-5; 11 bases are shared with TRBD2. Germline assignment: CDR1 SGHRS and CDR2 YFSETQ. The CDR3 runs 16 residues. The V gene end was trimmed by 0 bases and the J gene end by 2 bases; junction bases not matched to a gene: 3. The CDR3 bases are TGCGCCAGCAGCTTGGCAACTAGCGGGGGACAAGAGACCCAGTACTTC. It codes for CASSLATSGGQETQYF.

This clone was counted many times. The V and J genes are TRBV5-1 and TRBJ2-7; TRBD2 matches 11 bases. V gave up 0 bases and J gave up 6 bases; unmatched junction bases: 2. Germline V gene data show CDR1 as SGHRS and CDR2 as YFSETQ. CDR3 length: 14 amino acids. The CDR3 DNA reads TGCGCCAGCAGCTTGGGACTAGCGGGGAGCGAGCAGTACTTC. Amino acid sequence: CASSLGLAGSEQYF. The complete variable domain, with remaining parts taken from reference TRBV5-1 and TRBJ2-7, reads KAGVTQTPRYLIKTRGQQVTLSCSPISGHRSVSWYQQTPGQGLQFLFEYFSETQRNKGNFPGRFSGRQFSNSRSEMNVSTLELGDSALYLCASSLGLAGSEQYFGPGTRLTVT.

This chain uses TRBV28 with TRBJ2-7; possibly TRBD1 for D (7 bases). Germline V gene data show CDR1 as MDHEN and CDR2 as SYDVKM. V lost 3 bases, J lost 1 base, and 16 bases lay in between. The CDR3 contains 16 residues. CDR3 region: CASSLGGQLASYEQYF. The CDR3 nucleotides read TGTGCCAGCAGTTTGGGGGGACAGCTAGCTTCCTACGAGCAGTACTTC.

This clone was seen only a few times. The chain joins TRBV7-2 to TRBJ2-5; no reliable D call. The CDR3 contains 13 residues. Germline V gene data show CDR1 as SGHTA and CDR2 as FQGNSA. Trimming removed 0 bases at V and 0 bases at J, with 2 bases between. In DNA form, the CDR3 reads TGTGCCAGCAGCTTAGCCGACCAAGAGACCCAGTACTTC. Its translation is CASSLADQETQYF. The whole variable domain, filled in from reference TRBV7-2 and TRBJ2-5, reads GAGVSQSPSNKVTEKGKDVELRCDPISGHTALYWYRQSLGQGLEFLIYFQGNSAPDKSGLPSDRFSAERTGGSVSTLTIQRTQQEDSAVYLCASSLADQETQYFGPGTRLLVL.

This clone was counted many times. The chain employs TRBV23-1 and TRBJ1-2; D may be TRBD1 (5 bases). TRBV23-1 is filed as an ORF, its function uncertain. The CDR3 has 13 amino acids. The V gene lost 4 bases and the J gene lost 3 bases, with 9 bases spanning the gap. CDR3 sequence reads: CASSRTTYYGYTF. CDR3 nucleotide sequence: TGCGCCAGCAGTCGGACAACTTACTATGGCTACACCTTC.

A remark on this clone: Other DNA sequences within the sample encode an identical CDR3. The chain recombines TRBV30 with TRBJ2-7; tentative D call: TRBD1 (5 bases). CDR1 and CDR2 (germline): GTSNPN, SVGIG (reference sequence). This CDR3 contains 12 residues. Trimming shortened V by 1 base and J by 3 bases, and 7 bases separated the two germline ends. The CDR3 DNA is TGTGCCTGGAGTGGGGGCGGCTACGAGCAGTACTTC. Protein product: CAWSGGGYEQYF.

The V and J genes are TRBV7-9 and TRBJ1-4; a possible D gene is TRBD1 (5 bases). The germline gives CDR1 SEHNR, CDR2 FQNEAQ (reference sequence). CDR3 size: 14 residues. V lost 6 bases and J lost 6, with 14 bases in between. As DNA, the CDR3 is TGTGCCAGCAGTTTATTTCGGGGGGATGAAAAACTGTTTTTT. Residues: CASSLFRGDEKLFF.